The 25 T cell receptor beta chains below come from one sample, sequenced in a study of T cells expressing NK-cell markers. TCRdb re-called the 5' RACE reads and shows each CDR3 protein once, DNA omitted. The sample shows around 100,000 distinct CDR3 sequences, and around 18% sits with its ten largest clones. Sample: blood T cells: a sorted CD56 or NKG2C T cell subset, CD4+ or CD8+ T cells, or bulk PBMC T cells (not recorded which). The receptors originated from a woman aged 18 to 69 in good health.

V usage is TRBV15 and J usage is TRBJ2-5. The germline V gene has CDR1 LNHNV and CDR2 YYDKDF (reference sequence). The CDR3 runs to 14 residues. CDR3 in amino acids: CATSSEPREETQYF.

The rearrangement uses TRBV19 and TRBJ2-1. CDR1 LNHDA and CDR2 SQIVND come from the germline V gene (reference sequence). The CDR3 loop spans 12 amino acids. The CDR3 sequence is CASSIGVNEQFF.

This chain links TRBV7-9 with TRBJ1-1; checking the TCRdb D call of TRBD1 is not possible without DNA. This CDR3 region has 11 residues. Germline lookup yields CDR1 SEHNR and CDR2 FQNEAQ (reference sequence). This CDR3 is CASSRPTEAFF.

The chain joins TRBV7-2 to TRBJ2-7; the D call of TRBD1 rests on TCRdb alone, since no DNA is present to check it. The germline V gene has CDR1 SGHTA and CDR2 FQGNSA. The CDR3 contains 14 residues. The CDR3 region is CASSPMTGSYEQYF.

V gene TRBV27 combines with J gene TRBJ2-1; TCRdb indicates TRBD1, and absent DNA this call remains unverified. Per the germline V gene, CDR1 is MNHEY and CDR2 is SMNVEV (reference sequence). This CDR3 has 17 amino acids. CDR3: CASSLLTGGYSSNEQFF.

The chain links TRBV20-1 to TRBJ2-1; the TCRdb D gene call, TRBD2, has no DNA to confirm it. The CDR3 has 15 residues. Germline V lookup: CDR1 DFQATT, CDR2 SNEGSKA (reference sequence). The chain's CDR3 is CSARDQLVPYNEQFF.

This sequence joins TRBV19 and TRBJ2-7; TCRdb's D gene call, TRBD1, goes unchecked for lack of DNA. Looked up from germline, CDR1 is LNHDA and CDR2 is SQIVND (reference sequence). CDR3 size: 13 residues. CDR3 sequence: CASSILQGYEQYF.

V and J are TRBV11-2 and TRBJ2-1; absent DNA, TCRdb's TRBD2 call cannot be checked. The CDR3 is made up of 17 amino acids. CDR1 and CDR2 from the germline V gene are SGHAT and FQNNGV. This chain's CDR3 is CASSSGLAGHLYNEQFF.

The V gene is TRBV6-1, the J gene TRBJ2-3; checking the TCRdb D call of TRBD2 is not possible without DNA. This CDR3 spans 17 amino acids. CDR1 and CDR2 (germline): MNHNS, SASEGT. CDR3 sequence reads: CASRPGLVITSTDTQYF.

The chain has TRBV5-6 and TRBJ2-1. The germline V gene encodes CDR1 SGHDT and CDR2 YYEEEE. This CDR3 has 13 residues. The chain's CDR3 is CASSLLSENEQFF.

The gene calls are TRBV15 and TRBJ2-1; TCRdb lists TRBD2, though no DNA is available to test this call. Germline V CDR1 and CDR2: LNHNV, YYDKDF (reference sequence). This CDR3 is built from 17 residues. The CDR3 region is CATSRDLATSGINEQFF. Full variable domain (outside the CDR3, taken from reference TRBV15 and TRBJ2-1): DAMVIQNPRYQVTQFGKPVTLSCSQTLNHNVMYWYQQKSSQAPKLLFHYYDKDFNNEADTPDNFQSRRPNTSFCFLDIRSPGLGDTAMYLCATSRDLATSGINEQFFGPGTRLTVL.

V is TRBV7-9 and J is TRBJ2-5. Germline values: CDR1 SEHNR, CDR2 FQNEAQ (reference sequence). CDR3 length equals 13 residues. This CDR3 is CASKWTAQETQYF.

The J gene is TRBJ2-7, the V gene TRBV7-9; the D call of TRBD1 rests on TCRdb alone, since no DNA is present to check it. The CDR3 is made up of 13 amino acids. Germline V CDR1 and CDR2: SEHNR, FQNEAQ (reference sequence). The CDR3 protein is CATSRATSYEQYF.

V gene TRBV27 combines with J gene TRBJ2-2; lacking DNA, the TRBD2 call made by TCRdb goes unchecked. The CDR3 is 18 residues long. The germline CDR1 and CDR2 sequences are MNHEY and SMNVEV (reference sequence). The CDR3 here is CASSFYPTSGAWGGELFF.

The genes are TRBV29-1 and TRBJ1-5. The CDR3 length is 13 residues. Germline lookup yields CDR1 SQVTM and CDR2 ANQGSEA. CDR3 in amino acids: CSVGSSGNQPQHF.

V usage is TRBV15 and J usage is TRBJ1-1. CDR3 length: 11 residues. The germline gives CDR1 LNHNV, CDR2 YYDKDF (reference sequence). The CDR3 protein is CATSSGWEAFF.

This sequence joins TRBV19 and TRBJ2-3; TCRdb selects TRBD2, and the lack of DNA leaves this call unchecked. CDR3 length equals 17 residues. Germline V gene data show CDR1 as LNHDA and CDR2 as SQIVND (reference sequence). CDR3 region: CASSTSLLAEITDTQYF. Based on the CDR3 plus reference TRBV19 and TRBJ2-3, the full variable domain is DGGITQSPKYLFRKEGQNVTLSCEQNLNHDAMYWYRQDPGQGLRLIYYSQIVNDFQKGDIAEGYSVSREKKESFPLTVTSAQKNPTAFYLCASSTSLLAEITDTQYFGPGTRLTVL.

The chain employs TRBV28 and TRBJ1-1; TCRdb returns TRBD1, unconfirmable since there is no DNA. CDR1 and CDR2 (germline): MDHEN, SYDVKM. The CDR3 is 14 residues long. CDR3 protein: CASNLDRENTEAFF.

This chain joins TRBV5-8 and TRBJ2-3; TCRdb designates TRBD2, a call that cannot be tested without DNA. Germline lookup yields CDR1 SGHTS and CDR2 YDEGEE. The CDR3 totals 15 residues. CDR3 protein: CASSNGLAGTDTQYF. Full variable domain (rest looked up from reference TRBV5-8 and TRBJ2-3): EAGVTQSPTHLIKTRGQQATLRCSPISGHTSVYWYQQALGLGLQFLLWYDEGEERNRGNFPPRFSGRQFPNYSSELNVNALELEDSALYLCASSNGLAGTDTQYFGPGTRLTVL.

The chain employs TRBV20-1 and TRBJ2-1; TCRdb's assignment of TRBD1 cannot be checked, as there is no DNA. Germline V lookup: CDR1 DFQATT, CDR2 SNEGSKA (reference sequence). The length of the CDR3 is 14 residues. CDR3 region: CSAPLRRDYNEQFF.

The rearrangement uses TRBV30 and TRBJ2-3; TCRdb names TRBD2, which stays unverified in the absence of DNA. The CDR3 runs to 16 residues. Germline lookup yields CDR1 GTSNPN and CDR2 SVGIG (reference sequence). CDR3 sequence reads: CAWSVLGGYRTDTQYF.

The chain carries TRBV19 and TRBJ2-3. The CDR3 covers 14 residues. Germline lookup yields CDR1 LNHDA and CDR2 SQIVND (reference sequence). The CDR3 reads CASKGEVGTDTQYF. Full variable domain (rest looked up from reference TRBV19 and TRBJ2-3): DGGITQSPKYLFRKEGQNVTLSCEQNLNHDAMYWYRQDPGQGLRLIYYSQIVNDFQKGDIAEGYSVSREKKESFPLTVTSAQKNPTAFYLCASKGEVGTDTQYFGPGTRLTVL.

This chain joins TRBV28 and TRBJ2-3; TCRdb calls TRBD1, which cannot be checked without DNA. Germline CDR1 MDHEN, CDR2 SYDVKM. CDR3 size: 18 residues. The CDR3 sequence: CASSASYDREAYTDTQYF.

The CDR3 region is CASSADSRGTGELFF. This rearrangement joins TRBV13 to TRBJ2-2; TCRdb proposes TRBD1, but this gene call is untestable without DNA. The length of the CDR3 is 15 residues. Germline CDR1 reads PRHDT; CDR2 reads FYEKMQ (reference sequence).

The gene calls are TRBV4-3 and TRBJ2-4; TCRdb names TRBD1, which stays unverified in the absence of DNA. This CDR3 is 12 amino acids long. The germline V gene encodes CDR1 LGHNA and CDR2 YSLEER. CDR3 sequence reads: CASSQDYRLQYF.